The TCR beta chain under discussion was sequenced for a study of technical replicates of blood from a handful of donors. Sequencing was performed with immunoSEQ multiplex PCR; in TCRdb, only in-frame clones are kept and a portion is missing. Seen here are roughly 14,000 clones, about 86% observed once, and the top ten hold around 12%. CDR3 length equals 14 residues. V lost 4 bases, J lost 4 bases, and 2 bases stayed unmatched. Germline CDR1 reads MNHNS; CDR2 reads SASEGT. The rearrangement links TRBV6-1 to TRBJ2-5, with 11 bases lining up with TRBD1. The sequenced material came from PBMCs. The sequence was collected from a human donor in good health. CDR3 sequence (DNA): TGTGCCAGCAGTGTCGGGACAGGGGGAGAGACCCAGTACTTC. As protein: CASSVGTGGETQYF.